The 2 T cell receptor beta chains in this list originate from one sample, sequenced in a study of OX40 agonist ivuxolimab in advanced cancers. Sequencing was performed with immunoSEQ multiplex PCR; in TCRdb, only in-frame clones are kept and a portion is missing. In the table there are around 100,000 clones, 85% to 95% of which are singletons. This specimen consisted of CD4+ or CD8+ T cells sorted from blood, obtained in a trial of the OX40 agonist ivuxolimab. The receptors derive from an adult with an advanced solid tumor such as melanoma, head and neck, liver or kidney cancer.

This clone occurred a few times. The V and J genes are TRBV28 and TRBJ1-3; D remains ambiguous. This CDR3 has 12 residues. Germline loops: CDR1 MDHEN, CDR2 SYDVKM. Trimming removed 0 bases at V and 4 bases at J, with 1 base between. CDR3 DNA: TGTGCCAGCAGTTTATGGGGAAACACCATATATTTT. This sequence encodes CASSLWGNTIYF. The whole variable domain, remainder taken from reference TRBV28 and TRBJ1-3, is DVKVTQSSRYLVKRTGEKVFLECVQDMDHENMFWYRQDPGLGLRLIYFSYDVKMKEKGDIPEGYSVSREKKERFSLILESASTNQTSMYLCASSLWGNTIYFGEGSWLTVV.

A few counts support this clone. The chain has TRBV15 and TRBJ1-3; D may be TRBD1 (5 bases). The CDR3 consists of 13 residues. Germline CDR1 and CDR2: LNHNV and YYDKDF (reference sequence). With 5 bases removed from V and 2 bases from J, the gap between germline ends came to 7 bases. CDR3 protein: CATSPGAGNTIYF. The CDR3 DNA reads TGTGCCACCAGCCCGGGGGCTGGAAACACCATATATTTT. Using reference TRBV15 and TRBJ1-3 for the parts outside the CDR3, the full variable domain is DAMVIQNPRYQVTQFGKPVTLSCSQTLNHNVMYWYQQKSSQAPKLLFHYYDKDFNNEADTPDNFQSRRPNTSFCFLDIRSPGLGDTAMYLCATSPGAGNTIYFGEGSWLTVV.